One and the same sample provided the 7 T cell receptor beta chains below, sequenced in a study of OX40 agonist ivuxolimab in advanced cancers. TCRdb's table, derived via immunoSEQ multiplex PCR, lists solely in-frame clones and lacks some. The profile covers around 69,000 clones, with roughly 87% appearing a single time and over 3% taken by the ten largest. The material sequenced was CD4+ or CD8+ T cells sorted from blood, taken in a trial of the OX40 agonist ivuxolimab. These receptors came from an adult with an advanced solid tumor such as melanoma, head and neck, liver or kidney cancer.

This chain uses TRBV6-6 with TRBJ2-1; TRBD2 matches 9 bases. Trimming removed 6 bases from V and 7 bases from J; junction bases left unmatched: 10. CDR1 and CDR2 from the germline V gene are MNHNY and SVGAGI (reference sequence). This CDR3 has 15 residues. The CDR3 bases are TGTGCCAGCAGCGATAGCGGGAGAGAGACGAATGAGCAGTTCTTC. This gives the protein CASSDSGRETNEQFF.

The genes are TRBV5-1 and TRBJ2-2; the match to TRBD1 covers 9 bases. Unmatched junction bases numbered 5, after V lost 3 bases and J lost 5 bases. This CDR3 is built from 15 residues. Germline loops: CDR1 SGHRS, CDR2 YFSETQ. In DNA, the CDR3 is TGCGCCAGCAGCTCGGACAGGGGATATACCGGGGAGCTGTTTTTT. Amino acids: CASSSDRGYTGELFF.

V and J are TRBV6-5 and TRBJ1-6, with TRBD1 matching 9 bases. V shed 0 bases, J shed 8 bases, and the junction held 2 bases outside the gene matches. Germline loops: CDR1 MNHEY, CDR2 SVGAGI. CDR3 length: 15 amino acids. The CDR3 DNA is TGTGCCAGCAGTTACTCCCGGACAGGGGATTCACCCCTCCACTTT. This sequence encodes CASSYSRTGDSPLHF.

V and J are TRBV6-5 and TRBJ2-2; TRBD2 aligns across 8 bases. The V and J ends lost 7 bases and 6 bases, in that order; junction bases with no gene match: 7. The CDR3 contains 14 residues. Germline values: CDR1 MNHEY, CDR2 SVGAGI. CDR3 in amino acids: CASNPAGVAGELFF. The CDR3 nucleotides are TGTGCCAGCAACCCAGCGGGAGTGGCCGGGGAGCTGTTTTTT.

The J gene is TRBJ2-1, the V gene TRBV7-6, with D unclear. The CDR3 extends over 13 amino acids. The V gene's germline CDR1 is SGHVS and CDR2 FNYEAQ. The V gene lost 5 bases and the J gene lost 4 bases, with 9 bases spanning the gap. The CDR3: CASSPARYNEQFF. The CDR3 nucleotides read TGTGCCAGCAGCCCTGCTCGGTACAATGAGCAGTTCTTC.

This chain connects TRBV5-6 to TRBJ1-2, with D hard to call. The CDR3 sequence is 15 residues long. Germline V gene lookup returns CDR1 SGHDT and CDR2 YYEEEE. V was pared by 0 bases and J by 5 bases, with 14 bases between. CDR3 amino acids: CASSLATVRPYGYTF. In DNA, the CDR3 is TGTGCCAGCAGCTTGGCCACAGTCAGACCTTATGGCTACACCTTC.

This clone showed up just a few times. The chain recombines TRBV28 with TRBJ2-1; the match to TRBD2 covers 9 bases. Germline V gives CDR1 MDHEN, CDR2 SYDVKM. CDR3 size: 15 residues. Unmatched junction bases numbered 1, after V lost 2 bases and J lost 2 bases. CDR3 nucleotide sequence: TGTGCCAGCAGTTTAGCGGGAGGGCCCTACAATGAGCAGTTCTTC. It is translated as CASSLAGGPYNEQFF.